A selection of T cell receptor beta chains follows, all from one sample in a study of tumor-infiltrating lymphocytes in primary liver carcinoma. One entry per CDR3 protein, called by TCRdb with MiXCR from the multiplex PCR reads. Here the sample spans approximately 300,000 distinct CDR3 sequences, about 60% being singletons. The specimen was peripheral blood. These receptors were obtained from a middle-aged man with primary liver carcinoma and hepatitis B virus infection. CDR3s include the opening cysteine and the closing phenylalanine or tryptophan. Not all rows give a size; the values are once, few, many and, for expanded clones, a class.

V	size	J	CDR3
TRBV11-2	NA	TRBJ1-4	CASSLGRETEKLFF
TRBV6-1	few	TRBJ2-5	CASTPRGWEETQYF
TRBV5-1	NA	TRBJ2-5	CASGYARDRVETQYF
TRBV11-1	NA	TRBJ2-3	CASRRKAARKDTQYF
TRBV25-1	NA	TRBJ2-1	CASSEFGLAGEGEQFF
TRBV29-1	NA	TRBJ2-1	CSVARSGGEEQLF
TRBV7-8	many	TRBJ2-7	CASSVIAGSRGEQYF
TRBV7-8	NA	TRBJ2-3	CASNHRRDPSTDTQYF
TRBV4-2	NA	TRBJ2-1	CASSQVGGSGRGNNGQFF
TRBV10-3	few	TRBJ2-7	CAISSSTGTYEQYF
TRBV14	few	TRBJ2-7	CASSLDRAGKGRYEQYF
TRBV30	many	TRBJ1-6	CAWTEGTFRYNSPLHF
TRBV7-3	NA	TRBJ1-2	CASSLTGQTNYGYTF
TRBV6-1	many	TRBJ2-1	CASTGEERFF
TRBV5-5	NA	TRBJ2-7	CASSLAVGGGYEQYF
TRBV7-9	NA	TRBJ1-1	CASSQRQGALNTEAFF
TRBV5-1	NA	TRBJ1-1	CASSLQGPEAFF
TRBV2	NA	TRBJ2-1	CANSAPSSGSINEQFF
TRBV11-2	NA	TRBJ1-1	CTSSPMVGGNTEAFF
TRBV29-1	NA	TRBJ2-3	CSVDLADGTDTQYF